Listed here is a single T cell receptor (beta chain). Antigen unknown. Method: immunoSEQ multiplex PCR; TCRdb's copy keeps in-frame clones and lacks some. The sample carries approximately 2.5 million clones, approximately 92% recorded once. These data come from a study of shared clonotypes between healthy human individuals. Germline loops: CDR1 KGHSH, CDR2 LQKENI. The ends were cut back, 1 base at V and 7 bases at J, with 16 bases in the middle. The CDR3 has 15 amino acids. Study-level findings and limits: Researchers found naive subsets generally carried larger estimated richness than memory subsets. Represented diversity, genetic and exposure-history alike, was limited by few donors. Investigators expected sequencing depth to affect clonotype sharing among donors.

The chain has TRBV18 and TRBJ1-2; TRBD1 might be the D (6 bases). The TCR sequence derives from a man aged 18 to 29 in good health. Sequencing was performed on naive CD4+ T cells sorted from blood. Specified subset: CD45RA+ positively selected. The CDR3 bases are TGTGCCAGCTCACCACGAATGGACAGCTCTCCTGGCTACACCTTC. Translation gives CASSPRMDSSPGYTF.